This T cell receptor (beta chain) was identified in a study of T cell responses to AZD1222 COVID-19 vaccine. Study-wide context: Second-dose groups at about 4 or about 12 weeks were pooled.

Per the germline V gene, CDR1 is MGHDK and CDR2 is SYGVNS. The J segment lost 3 bases and the V segment lost 3 bases, leaving 7 bases of the junction unmatched. The length of the CDR3 is 16 residues. Study-wide findings and caveats: The breadth and depth of Spike-specific TCRs increased once two AZD1222 doses had been given. The study sampled repertoires only after the peak T cell response. Clonal diversity was possibly underestimated, and white British individuals and females predominated among donors.

Only in-frame clones appear in the TCRdb table, and some are missing; sequencing was by immunoSEQ multiplex PCR. The sample has about 68,000 clones; about three quarters are singletons. This clone was seen a handful of times. The target antigen is unknown. Here the sequenced sample was peripheral blood, taken on day 0 of AZD1222 vaccination. The chain uses TRBV25-1 and TRBJ2-1; 8 positions match TRBD2. The receptor was isolated from an adult in good health. The CDR3 sequence is CASSDGGRGDYNEQFF. CDR3 in DNA: TGTGCCAGCAGTGACGGGGGGCGGGGGGACTACAATGAGCAGTTCTTC.